Listed below are T cell receptor beta chains from one sample, sequenced in a study of identifying expanded T cells in peripheral blood. The table came from immunoSEQ multiplex PCR; TCRdb's copy has only in-frame clones and leaves some out. The sample consists of under 150,000 clones, 75% to 90% of them appearing once. The sample taken for sequencing was blood. The origin of the receptors is a person aged 18-70 years in good health. Both conserved end residues are part of each CDR3.

j_call v_call cdr3_aa
TRBJ2-5 TRBV10-1 CASSENGETQYF
TRBJ1-4 TRBV6-5 CASSYRDHKDEKLFF
TRBJ1-2 TRBV19 CASSLGGGASVRNGYTF
TRBJ2-5 TRBV19 CASSPSGAQETQYF
TRBJ1-2 TRBV7-3 CASSLTSAGENYGYTF
TRBJ2-5 TRBV4-1 CASSLRGEGLAGEETQYF
TRBJ2-3 TRBV9 CASSVSPDTQYF
TRBJ2-3 TRBV7-2 CASSLDRPLALSTDTQYF
TRBJ2-2 TRBV18 CASSPIGNTGELFF
TRBJ1-1 TRBV11-2 CASSLEFGSENTEAFF
TRBJ2-3 TRBV5-1 CASSLGQGSSTDTQYF
TRBJ1-2 TRBV5-6 CASSLEGQGTMDYGYTF
TRBJ1-2 TRBV7-9 CASSPGGQRNYGYTF
TRBJ2-7 TRBV25-1 CASSGSGLAGSYEQYF
TRBJ2-1 TRBV11-2 CASSPTGTGNRNEQFF
TRBJ2-3 TRBV2 CASTQDRNTQYF
TRBJ1-2 TRBV18 CASSPSGQNNYGYTF
TRBJ1-2 TRBV6-6 CASSPGTLYGYTF
TRBJ2-1 TRBV29-1 CSAYPDGGQGQYNEQFF
TRBJ2-2 TRBV7-3 CASSLTGTGQGGELFF
TRBJ1-3 TRBV21-1 CASRRGPGRNTIYF
TRBJ1-2 TRBV30 CAWSVFPANYGYTF
TRBJ2-1 TRBV10-2 CASRDPENEQFF
TRBJ2-7 TRBV5-5 CASSLGDQSSYEQYF
TRBJ1-2 TRBV21-1 CASSKVQDKMFYTF
TRBJ2-7 TRBV7-9 CASSLASPMRGEQYF
TRBJ1-3 TRBV30 CAWSGGSGNTIYF
TRBJ2-7 TRBV5-4 CASSSQNQPYEQYF
TRBJ2-3 TRBV5-1 CASSVGTRGTDTQYF
TRBJ1-2 TRBV30 CAWSVNSYGYTF
TRBJ2-7 TRBV27 CASSPGLAGEQYF